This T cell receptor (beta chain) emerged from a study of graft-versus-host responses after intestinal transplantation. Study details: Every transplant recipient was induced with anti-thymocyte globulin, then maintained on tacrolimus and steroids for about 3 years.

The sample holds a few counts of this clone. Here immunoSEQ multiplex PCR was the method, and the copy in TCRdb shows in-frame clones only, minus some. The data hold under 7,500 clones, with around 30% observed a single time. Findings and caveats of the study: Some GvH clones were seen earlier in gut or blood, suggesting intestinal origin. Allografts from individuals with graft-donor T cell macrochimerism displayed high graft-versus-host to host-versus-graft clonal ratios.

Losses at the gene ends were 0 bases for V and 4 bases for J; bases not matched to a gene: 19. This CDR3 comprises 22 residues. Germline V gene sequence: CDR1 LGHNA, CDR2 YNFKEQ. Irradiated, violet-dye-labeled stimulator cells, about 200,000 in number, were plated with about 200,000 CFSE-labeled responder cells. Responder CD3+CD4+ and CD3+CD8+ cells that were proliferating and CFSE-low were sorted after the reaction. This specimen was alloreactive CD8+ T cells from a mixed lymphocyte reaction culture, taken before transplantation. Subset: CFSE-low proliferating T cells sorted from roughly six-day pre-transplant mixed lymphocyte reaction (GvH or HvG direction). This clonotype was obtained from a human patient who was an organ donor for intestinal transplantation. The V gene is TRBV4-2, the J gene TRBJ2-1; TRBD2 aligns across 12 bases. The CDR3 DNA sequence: TGTGCCAGCAGCCAAGACCAACGTAGGTTGACTAGCGGGGGCCCCCCATACAATGAGCAGTTCTTC. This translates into CASSQDQRRLTSGGPPYNEQFF.